This TCR beta chain was sequenced during a study of PD-1 blockade in classical Hodgkin lymphoma. Only one count was recorded for this clone. Its antigen is unidentified. Regarding the study as a whole: After ASCT, patients who started nivolumab under 1 year later were excluded.

Profiling relied on immunoSEQ multiplex PCR, and the TCRdb table lists in-frame clones only, not all of them. Among roughly 100,000 clones listed, approximately 89% were seen once. Documented time point: cycle 4 day 1 (C4D1), after about 6 weeks of nivolumab. All patients relapsed after autologous stem cell transplantation, and brentuximab vedotin exposure varied. CDR1 is MNHEY, CDR2 SVGAGI, per germline. Trimming left V 0 bases short and J 2 bases short, with 11 bases between. The CDR3 runs to 15 residues. The chain employs TRBV6-5 and TRBJ2-7; D is perhaps TRBD2 (5 bases). The receptor comes from a human donor with classical Hodgkin lymphoma. The sample here was peripheral blood mononuclear cells (PBMCs), taken before the fourth cycle of nivolumab. The CDR3 sequence: CASSYSAGKTYEQYF. The CDR3 DNA reads TGTGCCAGCAGTTACTCGGCCGGGAAGACCTACGAGCAGTACTTC.